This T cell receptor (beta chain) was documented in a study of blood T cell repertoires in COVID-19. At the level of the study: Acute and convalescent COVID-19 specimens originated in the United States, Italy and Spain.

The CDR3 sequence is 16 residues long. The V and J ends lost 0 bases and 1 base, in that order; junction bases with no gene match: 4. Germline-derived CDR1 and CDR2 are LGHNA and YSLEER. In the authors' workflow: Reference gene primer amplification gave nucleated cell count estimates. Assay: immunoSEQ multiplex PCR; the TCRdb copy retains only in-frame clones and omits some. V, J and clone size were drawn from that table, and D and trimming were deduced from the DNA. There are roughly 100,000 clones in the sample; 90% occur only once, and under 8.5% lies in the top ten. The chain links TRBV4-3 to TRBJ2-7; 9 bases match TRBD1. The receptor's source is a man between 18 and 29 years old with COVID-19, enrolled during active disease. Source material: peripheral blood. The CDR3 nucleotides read TGCGCCAGCAGCCAAGAGGGGGGACAGGGTTCCTACGAGCAGTACTTC. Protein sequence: CASSQEGGQGSYEQYF.